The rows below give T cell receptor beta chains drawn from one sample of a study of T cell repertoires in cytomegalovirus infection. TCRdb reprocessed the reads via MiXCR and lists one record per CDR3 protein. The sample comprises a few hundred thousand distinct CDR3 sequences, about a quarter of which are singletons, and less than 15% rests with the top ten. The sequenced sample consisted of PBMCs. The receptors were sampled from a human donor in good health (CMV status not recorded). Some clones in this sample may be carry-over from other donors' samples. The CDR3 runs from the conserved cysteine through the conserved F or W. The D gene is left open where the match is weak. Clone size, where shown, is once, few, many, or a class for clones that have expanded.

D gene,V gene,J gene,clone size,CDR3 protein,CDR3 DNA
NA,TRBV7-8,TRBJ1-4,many,CASSPVRFRSTNEKLFF,TGTGCCAGCAGCCCGGTTCGATTCCGATCGACTAATGAAAAACTGTTTTTT
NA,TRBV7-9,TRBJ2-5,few,CASSPFLAVQETQYF,TGTGCCAGCAGCCCCTTCTTAGCGGTGCAAGAGACCCAGTACTTC
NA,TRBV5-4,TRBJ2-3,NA,CASSPPLGDTQYF,TGTGCCAGCAGCCCTCCCTTAGGAGATACGCAGTATTTT
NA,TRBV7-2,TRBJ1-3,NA,CASSLGPRGSGNTIYF,TGTGCCAGCAGCTTAGGTCCCCGGGGCTCTGGAAACACCATATATTTT
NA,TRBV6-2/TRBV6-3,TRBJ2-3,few,CASSSRRITDTQYF,TGTGCCAGCAGTTCAAGACGAATCACAGATACGCAGTATTTT
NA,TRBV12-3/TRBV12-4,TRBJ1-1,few,CASSALRGGTEAFF,TGTGCCAGCAGTGCGCTCAGGGGAGGGACTGAAGCTTTCTTT
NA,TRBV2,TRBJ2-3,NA,CASRAGLSTDTQYF,TGTGCCAGCAGGGCGGGGCTAAGCACAGATACGCAGTATTTT
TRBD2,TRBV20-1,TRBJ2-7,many,CSAEREGLFYEQYF,TGCAGTGCCGAGCGGGAGGGCCTATTCTACGAGCAGTACTTC
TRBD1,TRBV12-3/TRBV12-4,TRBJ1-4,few,CASSFVGQGRNEKLFF,TGTGCCAGCAGTTTCGTCGGACAGGGACGGAATGAAAAACTGTTTTTT
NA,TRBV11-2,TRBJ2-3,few,CASSLALASGTDTQYF,TGTGCCAGCAGCTTAGCGTTGGCTAGCGGCACAGATACGCAGTATTTT
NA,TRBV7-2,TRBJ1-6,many,CASSPLGNLPPLHF,TGTGCCAGCAGCCCCCTAGGGAACCTTCCGCCCCTCCACTTT
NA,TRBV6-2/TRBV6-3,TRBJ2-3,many,CASSYSGGGTDTQYF,TGTGCCAGCAGTTACAGCGGAGGCGGCACAGATACGCAGTATTTT
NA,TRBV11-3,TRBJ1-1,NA,CASSLGGDMNTEAFF,TGTGCCAGCAGCTTAGGGGGGGATATGAACACTGAAGCTTTCTTT
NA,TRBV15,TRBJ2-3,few,CATSRARAADTQYF,TGTGCCACCAGCAGAGCCAGGGCGGCAGATACGCAGTATTTT